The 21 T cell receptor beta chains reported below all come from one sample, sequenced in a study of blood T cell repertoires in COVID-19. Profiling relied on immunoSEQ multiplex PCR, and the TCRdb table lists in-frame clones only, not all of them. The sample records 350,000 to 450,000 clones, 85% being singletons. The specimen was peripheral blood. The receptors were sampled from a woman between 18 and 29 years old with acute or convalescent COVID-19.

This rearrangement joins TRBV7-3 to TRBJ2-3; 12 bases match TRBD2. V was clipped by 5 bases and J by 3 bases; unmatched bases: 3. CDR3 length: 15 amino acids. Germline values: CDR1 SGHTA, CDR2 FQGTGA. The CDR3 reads CASSPTSGGTDTQYF. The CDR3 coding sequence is TGTGCCAGCAGCCCTACTAGCGGGGGGACAGATACGCAGTATTTT.

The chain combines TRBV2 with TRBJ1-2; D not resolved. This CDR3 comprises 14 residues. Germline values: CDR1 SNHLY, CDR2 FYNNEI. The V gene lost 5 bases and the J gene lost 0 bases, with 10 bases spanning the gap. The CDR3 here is CASSQAETNYGYTF. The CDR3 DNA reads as TGTGCCAGCAGTCAGGCAGAGACTAACTATGGCTACACCTTC. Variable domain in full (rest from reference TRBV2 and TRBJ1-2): EPEVTQTPSHQVTQMGQEVILRCVPISNHLYFYWYRQILGQKVEFLVSFYNNEISEKSEIFDDQFSVERPDGSNFTLKIRSTKLEDSAMYFCASSQAETNYGYTFGSGTRLTVV.

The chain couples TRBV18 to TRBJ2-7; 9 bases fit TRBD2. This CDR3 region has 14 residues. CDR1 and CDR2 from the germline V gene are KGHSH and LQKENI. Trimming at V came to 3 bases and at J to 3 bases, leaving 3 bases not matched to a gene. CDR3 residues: CASSPGLADYEQYF. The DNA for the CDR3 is TGTGCCAGCTCACCGGGACTAGCAGACTACGAGCAGTACTTC.

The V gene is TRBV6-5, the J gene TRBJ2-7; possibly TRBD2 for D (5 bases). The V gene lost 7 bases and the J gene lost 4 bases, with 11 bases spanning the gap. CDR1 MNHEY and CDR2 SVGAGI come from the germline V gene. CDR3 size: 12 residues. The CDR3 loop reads CASTRDGYEQYF. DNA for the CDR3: TGTGCCAGCACCCGGGATGGATACGAGCAGTACTTC.

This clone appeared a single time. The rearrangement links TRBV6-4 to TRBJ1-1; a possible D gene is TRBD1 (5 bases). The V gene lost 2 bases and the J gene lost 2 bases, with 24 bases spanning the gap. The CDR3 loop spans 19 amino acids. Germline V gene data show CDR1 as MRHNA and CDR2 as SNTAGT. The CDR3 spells CASSDPTYQGAGLNTEAFF. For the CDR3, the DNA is TGTGCCAGCAGTGACCCTACTTATCAGGGCGCGGGGCTCAACACTGAAGCTTTCTTT.

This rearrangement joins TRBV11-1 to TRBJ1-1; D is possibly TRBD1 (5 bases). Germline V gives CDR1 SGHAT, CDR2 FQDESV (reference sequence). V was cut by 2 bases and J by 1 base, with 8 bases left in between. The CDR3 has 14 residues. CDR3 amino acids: CASSLRGGNTEAFF. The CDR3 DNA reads TGTGCCAGCAGCTTACGGGGGGGGAACACTGAAGCTTTCTTT.

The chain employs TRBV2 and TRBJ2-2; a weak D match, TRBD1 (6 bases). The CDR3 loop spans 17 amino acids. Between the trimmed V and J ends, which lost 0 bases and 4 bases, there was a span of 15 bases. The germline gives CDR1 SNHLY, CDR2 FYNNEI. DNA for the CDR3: TGTGCCAGCAGTGAAGCGCTTCCAGGGGTGGGCACCGGGGAGCTGTTTTTT. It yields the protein CASSEALPGVGTGELFF. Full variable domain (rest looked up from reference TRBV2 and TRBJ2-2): EPEVTQTPSHQVTQMGQEVILRCVPISNHLYFYWYRQILGQKVEFLVSFYNNEISEKSEIFDDQFSVERPDGSNFTLKIRSTKLEDSAMYFCASSEALPGVGTGELFFGEGSRLTVL.

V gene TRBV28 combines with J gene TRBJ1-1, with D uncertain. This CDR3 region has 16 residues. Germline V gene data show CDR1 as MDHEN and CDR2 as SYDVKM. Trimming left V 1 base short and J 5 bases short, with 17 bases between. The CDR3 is CASSLYSRGAMTEAFF. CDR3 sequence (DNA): TGTGCCAGCAGTTTATACTCCCGGGGAGCAATGACTGAAGCTTTCTTT.

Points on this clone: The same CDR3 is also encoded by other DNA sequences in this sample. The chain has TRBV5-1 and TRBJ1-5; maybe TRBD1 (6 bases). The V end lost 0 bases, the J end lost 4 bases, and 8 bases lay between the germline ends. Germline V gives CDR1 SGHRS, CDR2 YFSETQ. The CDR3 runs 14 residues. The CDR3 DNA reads TGCGCCAGCAGCTTGGGCACAGGGAATCAGCCCCAGCATTTT. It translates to CASSLGTGNQPQHF. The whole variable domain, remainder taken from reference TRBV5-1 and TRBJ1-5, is KAGVTQTPRYLIKTRGQQVTLSCSPISGHRSVSWYQQTPGQGLQFLFEYFSETQRNKGNFPGRFSGRQFSNSRSEMNVSTLELGDSALYLCASSLGTGNQPQHFGDGTRLSIL.

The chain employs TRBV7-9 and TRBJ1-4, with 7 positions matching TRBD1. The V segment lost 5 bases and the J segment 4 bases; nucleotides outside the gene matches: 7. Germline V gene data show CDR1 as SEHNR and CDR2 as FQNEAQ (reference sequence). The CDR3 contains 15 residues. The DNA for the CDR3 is TGTGCCAGCAGCCCGGGGACAGCCGTTAATGAAAAACTGTTTTTT. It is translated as CASSPGTAVNEKLFF.

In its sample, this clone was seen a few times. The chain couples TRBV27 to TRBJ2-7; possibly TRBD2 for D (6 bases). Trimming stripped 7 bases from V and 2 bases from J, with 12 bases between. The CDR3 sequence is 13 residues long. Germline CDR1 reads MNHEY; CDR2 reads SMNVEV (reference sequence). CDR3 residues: CASKHGRTYEQYF. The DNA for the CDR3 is TGTGCCAGCAAGCACGGGAGAACCTACGAGCAGTACTTC.

As DNA, the CDR3 is TGTGCCAGCAGTTACTCGGGGCAGGGGGCCTACGAGCAGTACTTC. It yields the protein CASSYSGQGAYEQYF. This sequence joins TRBV6-6 and TRBJ2-7; 7 bases fit TRBD1. Germline values: CDR1 MNHNY, CDR2 SVGAGI (reference sequence). The ends lost 0 bases at V and 2 bases at J; junction bases unmatched: 4. The CDR3 is made up of 15 amino acids.

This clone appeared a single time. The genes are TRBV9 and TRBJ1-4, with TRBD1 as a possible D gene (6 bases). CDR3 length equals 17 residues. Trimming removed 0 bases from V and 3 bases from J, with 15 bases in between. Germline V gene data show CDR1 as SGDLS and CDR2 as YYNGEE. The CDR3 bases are TGTGCCAGCAGCGTAGGAAGGGGGGGCAATTCTAATGAAAAACTGTTTTTT. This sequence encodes CASSVGRGGNSNEKLFF.

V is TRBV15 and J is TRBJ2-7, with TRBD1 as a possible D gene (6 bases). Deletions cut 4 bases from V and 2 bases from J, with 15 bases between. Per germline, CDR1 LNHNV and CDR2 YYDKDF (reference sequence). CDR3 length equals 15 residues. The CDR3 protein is CATSTTRQATYEQYF. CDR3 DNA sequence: TGTGCCACCAGCACCACACGACAGGCCACCTACGAGCAGTACTTC.

CDR3 DNA: TGCAGCGCACGACAGGGGCATAATTCACCCCTCCACTTT. Amino acids: CSARQGHNSPLHF. The chain is built from TRBV29-1 and TRBJ1-6; 8 nucleotides agree with TRBD1. V shed 7 bases and J 5 bases; nucleotides not matched to a gene: 4. This CDR3 contains 13 residues. Germline lookup yields CDR1 SQVTM and CDR2 ANQGSEA.

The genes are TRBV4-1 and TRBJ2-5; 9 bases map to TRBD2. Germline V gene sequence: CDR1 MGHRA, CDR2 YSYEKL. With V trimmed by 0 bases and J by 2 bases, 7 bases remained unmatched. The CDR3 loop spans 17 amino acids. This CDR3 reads CASSQDRVLAGQETQYF. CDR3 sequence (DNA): TGCGCCAGCAGCCAAGATCGTGTTCTAGCGGGGCAAGAGACCCAGTACTTC.

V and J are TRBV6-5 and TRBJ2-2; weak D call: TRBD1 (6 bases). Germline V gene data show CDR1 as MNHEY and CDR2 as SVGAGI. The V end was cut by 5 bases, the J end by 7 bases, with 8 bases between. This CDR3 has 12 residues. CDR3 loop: CASSNRVGELFF. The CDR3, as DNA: TGTGCCAGCAGTAACAGGGTCGGGGAGCTGTTTTTT.

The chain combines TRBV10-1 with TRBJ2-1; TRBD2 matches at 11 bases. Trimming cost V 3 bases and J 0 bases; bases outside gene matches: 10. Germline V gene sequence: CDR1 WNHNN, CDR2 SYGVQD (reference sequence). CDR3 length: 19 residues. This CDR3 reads CASSDIRLAGGLSYNEQFF. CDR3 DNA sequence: TGCGCCAGCAGTGATATTCGTCTAGCGGGGGGTCTCTCCTACAATGAGCAGTTCTTC.

This chain's CDR3 is CASSLDVSSSYNEQFF. The CDR3 DNA sequence: TGCGCCAGCAGCTTGGATGTCTCGAGCTCCTACAATGAGCAGTTCTTC. The chain is built from TRBV5-1 and TRBJ2-1; D remains unclear. The CDR3 has 16 amino acids. In germline, CDR1 is SGHRS, CDR2 YFSETQ. With 0 bases removed from V and 0 bases from J, the gap between germline ends came to 10 bases.

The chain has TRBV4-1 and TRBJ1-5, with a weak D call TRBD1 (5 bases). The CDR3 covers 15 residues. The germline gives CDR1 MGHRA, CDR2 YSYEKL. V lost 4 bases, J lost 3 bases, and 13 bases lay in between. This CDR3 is CASSRGEQPNQPQHF. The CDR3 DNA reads TGCGCCAGCAGCCGGGGGGAGCAGCCCAATCAGCCCCAGCATTTT.

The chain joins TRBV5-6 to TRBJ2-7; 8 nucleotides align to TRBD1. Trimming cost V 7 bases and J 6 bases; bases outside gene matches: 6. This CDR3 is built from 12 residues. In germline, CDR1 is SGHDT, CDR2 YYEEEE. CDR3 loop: CASAPGTGEQYF. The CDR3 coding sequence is TGTGCCAGCGCCCCCGGGACAGGCGAGCAGTACTTC.